The rows below give T cell receptor beta chains drawn from one sample of a study of blood T cell repertoires in COVID-19. Profiling relied on immunoSEQ multiplex PCR, and the TCRdb table lists in-frame clones only, not all of them. The sample has some 270,000 clones; 89% are singletons. Material for sequencing was peripheral blood. These receptors were obtained from a woman aged 40 to 50 who had recovered from COVID-19. Each CDR3 is given with its conserved first and last residue. D genes are given only for firm matches. Size is stated for part of the rows, as once, few or many counts, or as a class when the clone is expanded.

>.|TRBJ1-1|.|TRBV21-1
CASLLERGASTMNTEAFF
TGTGCCAGCCTACTGGAACGGGGGGCTTCTACTATGAACACTGAAGCTTTCTTT
>TRBD1|TRBJ1-2|.|TRBV29-1
CSVERAGDRGAYGYTF
TGCAGCGTTGAAAGGGCCGGGGACAGGGGGGCCTATGGCTACACCTTC
>TRBD1|TRBJ1-1|.|TRBV9
CASSETGGENTEAFF
TGTGCCAGCAGCGAAACAGGGGGCGAGAACACTGAAGCTTTCTTT
>TRBD1|TRBJ1-4|.|TRBV12-3/TRBV12-4
CASSPGQVEKLFF
TGTGCCAGCAGTCCCGGACAGGTTGAAAAACTGTTTTTT
>TRBD1|TRBJ1-6|.|TRBV28
CASSLWGQEDSPLHF
TGTGCCAGCAGTTTATGGGGACAGGAAGATTCACCCCTCCACTTT
>.|TRBJ1-4|.|TRBV20-1
CSASIPGAVTNEKLFF
TGCAGTGCTAGTATCCCGGGAGCGGTGACTAATGAAAAACTGTTTTTT
>.|TRBJ1-5|.|TRBV5-6
CASSFGPNQPQHF
TGTGCCAGCAGCTTTGGCCCGAATCAGCCCCAGCATTTT
>TRBD1|TRBJ1-1|.|TRBV7-9
CASSLLPGQGRNTEAFF
TGTGCCAGCAGCTTACTCCCGGGACAGGGGAGGAACACTGAAGCTTTCTTT
>TRBD1|TRBJ1-2|.|TRBV5-5
CASSRTGGGNGYTF
TGTGCCAGCAGCAGAACAGGGGGCGGAAATGGCTACACCTTC
>.|TRBJ2-6|.|TRBV28
CASSPTGYGANVLTF
TGTGCCAGCAGTCCCACAGGGTATGGGGCCAACGTCCTGACTTTC
>TRBD2|TRBJ2-1|.|TRBV4-3
CASSQARAGLHNEQFF
TGCGCCAGCAGCCAAGCCCGGGCGGGACTACACAATGAGCAGTTCTTC
>.|TRBJ2-2|.|TRBV21-1
CASSTPNPSGRAGGELFF
TGTGCCAGCAGCACCCCCAATCCCAGCGGGAGGGCCGGCGGGGAGCTGTTTTTT
>.|TRBJ2-1|.|TRBV11-2
CASSLGRVNEQFF
TGTGCCAGCAGCTTAGGCAGGGTCAATGAGCAGTTCTTC
>TRBD2|TRBJ2-7|.|TRBV15
CATSKSSGGYEQYF
TGTGCCACCAGCAAATCTAGCGGGGGGTACGAGCAGTACTTC
>TRBD1|TRBJ1-1|.|TRBV3-1/TRBV3-2
CASSNPQGVNTEAFF
TGTGCCAGCAGCAACCCACAGGGGGTTAACACTGAAGCTTTCTTT
>TRBD1|TRBJ2-7|once|TRBV10-3
CAIRADRVASEQYF
TGTGCCATCAGAGCCGACAGGGTGGCGTCCGAGCAGTACTTC
>TRBD2|TRBJ2-1|.|TRBV18
CASSPGLDMDEQFF
TGTGCCAGCTCACCCGGACTAGATATGGATGAGCAGTTCTTC
>TRBD2|TRBJ2-3|.|TRBV5-6
CASSLALIGLASTDTQYF
TGTGCCAGCAGCTTGGCCCTTATCGGACTAGCGAGCACAGATACGCAGTATTTT
>.|TRBJ1-1|.|TRBV4-2
CASSQEPGDSSFF
TGTGCCAGCAGCCAAGAACCCGGAGACTCGTCTTTCTTT
>.|TRBJ1-1|.|TRBV2
CASSWDTHEAFF
TGTGCCAGCAGTTGGGACACCCATGAAGCTTTCTTT
>TRBD2|TRBJ2-1|.|TRBV3-1/TRBV3-2
CASSQDLAGTKHNEQFF
TGTGCCAGCAGCCAAGATTTAGCGGGAACAAAGCACAATGAGCAGTTCTTC
>TRBD2|TRBJ2-1|.|TRBV19
CASSMSSGAYNEQFF
TGTGCCAGTAGTATGTCTAGCGGAGCATACAATGAGCAGTTCTTC
>TRBD1|TRBJ1-2|.|TRBV14
CANDRGDCGYTF
TGTGCCAACGACAGGGGGGATTGTGGCTACACCTTC
>.|TRBJ2-2|once|TRBV19
CASEGREENTGELFF
TGTGCCAGTGAGGGCAGGGAGGAAAACACCGGGGAGCTGTTTTTT
>TRBD1|TRBJ2-5|few|TRBV2
CASSPAGGSETQYF
TGTGCCAGCAGTCCGGCAGGGGGAAGTGAGACCCAGTACTTC
>TRBD1|TRBJ2-2|.|TRBV15
CATSETGEPGELFF
TGTGCCACCAGCGAGACAGGGGAACCCGGGGAGCTGTTTTTT
>TRBD1|TRBJ1-4|.|TRBV2
CASSEKGDRVWEKLFF
TGTGCCAGCAGTGAAAAAGGGGACAGGGTATGGGAAAAACTGTTTTTT
>TRBD1|TRBJ1-5|few|TRBV27
CASSPIQGGNQPQHF
TGTGCCAGCAGTCCGATTCAGGGGGGCAATCAGCCCCAGCATTTT
>.|TRBJ2-2|.|TRBV7-2
CASSLEAGRTGELFF
TGTGCCAGCAGCTTAGAGGCAGGGCGCACCGGGGAGCTGTTTTTT
>TRBD1|TRBJ2-7|.|TRBV28
CASQIPQGDEQYF
TGTGCCAGCCAAATACCACAGGGGGACGAGCAGTACTTC
>.|TRBJ1-2|.|TRBV19
CASSIQGLNSYGYTF
TGTGCCAGTAGTATACAGGGACTAAATTCCTATGGCTACACCTTC
>TRBD1|TRBJ1-6|.|TRBV5-1
CASSLARGQHSPLHF
TGCGCCAGCAGCTTGGCCCGGGGACAGCATTCACCCCTCCACTTT
>.|TRBJ2-2|.|TRBV13
CASSLTGETGELFF
TGTGCCAGCAGCTTAACGGGAGAGACCGGGGAGCTGTTTTTT
>.|TRBJ2-5|.|TRBV7-2
CASSWSGVSETQYF
TGTGCCAGCAGCTGGTCAGGGGTTTCAGAGACCCAGTACTTC
>.|TRBJ2-1|once|TRBV5-1
CASSPGTSEGNEQFF
TGCGCCAGCAGCCCCGGGACATCGGAAGGCAATGAGCAGTTCTTC
>.|TRBJ1-1|.|TRBV28
CASSFPHRAGTEAFF
TGTGCCAGCAGTTTCCCACATAGGGCAGGGACTGAAGCTTTCTTT
>TRBD1|TRBJ2-5|.|TRBV12-5
CASGSAPGQGQETQYF
TGTGCTAGTGGTTCCGCCCCGGGACAGGGGCAAGAGACCCAGTACTTC
>.|TRBJ2-5|.|TRBV30
CAWSVDWGQTQYF
TGTGCCTGGAGTGTTGACTGGGGGCAGACCCAGTACTTC
>TRBD2|TRBJ2-3|.|TRBV7-9
CASSTYLSGITDTQYF
TGTGCCAGCAGCACCTACCTTAGCGGGATAACAGATACGCAGTATTTT
>TRBD1|TRBJ1-6|once|TRBV4-1
CASSQTGSNSPLHF
TGCGCCAGCAGCCAGACAGGGTCAAACTCACCCCTCCACTTT
>.|TRBJ1-6|.|TRBV11-1
CASSLSANSPLHF
TGTGCCAGCAGCTTATCCGCGAATTCACCCCTCCACTTT
>.|TRBJ1-3|.|TRBV7-9
CASSYMRTEASGNTIYF
TGTGCCAGCAGCTACATGAGGACAGAAGCCTCTGGAAACACCATATATTTT
>.|TRBJ2-7|.|TRBV18
CASSPGSVREQYF
TGTGCCAGCTCACCCGGGTCCGTACGCGAGCAGTACTTC